Listed here are 19 T cell receptor beta chains from one sample, sequenced in a study of regulatory T cells in long-lasting Graves disease. Time point noted: persistent/refractory GD, antithyroid drugs over 5 years with positive TRAb. The TCR library used RNA extracted from PBMCs. Library construction for TCR beta used iRepertoire HTBI primers and Arm-PCR of CDR3 regions. MiXCR was run by TCRdb on the multiplex PCR reads, yielding one entry per CDR3 protein. The sample lists 600,000 to 850,000 distinct CDR3 sequences; 25% to 35% were seen once. Specimen: peripheral blood mononuclear cells (PBMCs), collected when the disease was refractory, from a patient treated with antithyroid drugs. Every receptor here comes from a female donor with Graves disease.

The chain has TRBV7-9 and TRBJ1-6; no firm D call. In germline, CDR1 is SEHNR, CDR2 FQNEAQ (reference sequence). The CDR3 is 14 amino acids. V was pared by 4 bases and J by 8 bases, with 12 bases between. For the CDR3, the DNA is TGTGCCAGCAGCTCATTGGCCAACCATTCACCCCTCCACTTT. This translates into CASSSLANHSPLHF.

Only a few counts were recorded for this clonotype. V is TRBV11-3 and J is TRBJ2-2; D possibly corresponds to TRBD2 (6 bases). The CDR3 has 13 amino acids. The V end lost 8 bases, the J end lost 2 bases, and 9 bases lay between the germline ends. Germline loops: CDR1 SGHNT, CDR2 YENEEA. This CDR3 is CASGRLNTGELFF. The DNA for the CDR3 is TGTGCCAGCGGGAGGTTAAACACCGGGGAGCTGTTTTTT.

This CDR3 reads CSASFLAGGEQYF. In nucleotides, the CDR3 is TGCAGTGCTAGTTTCCTAGCGGGAGGCGAGCAGTACTTC. V and J are TRBV20-1 and TRBJ2-7; 11 bases fit TRBD2. CDR3 size: 13 residues. Germline V CDR1 and CDR2: DFQATT, SNEGSKA (reference sequence). V was clipped by 3 bases and J by 6 bases; unmatched bases: 4.

The chain employs TRBV4-1 and TRBJ1-1; TRBD1 is a possible D gene (6 bases). The CDR3 is 15 amino acids. Germline V lookup: CDR1 MGHRA, CDR2 YSYEKL. V was cut by 0 bases and J by 4 bases, with 12 bases left in between. CDR3 residues: CASSQERRGSTEAFF. The CDR3 nucleotides read TGCGCCAGCAGCCAAGAAAGGAGGGGGAGCACTGAAGCTTTCTTT.

The rearrangement links TRBV12-3 or TRBV12-4 to TRBJ1-2; 7 positions match TRBD1. J lost 8 bases, V lost 5 bases, and 8 bases had no gene match. The CDR3 is made up of 13 amino acids. CDR3 sequence: CASSRQGTWGYTF. For the CDR3, the DNA is TGTGCCAGCAGTCGACAGGGCACTTGGGGCTACACCTTC.

This sequence joins TRBV19 and TRBJ1-1; D might be TRBD1 (5 bases). V was cut by 8 bases and J by 0 bases, with 28 bases left in between. This CDR3 region has 19 residues. CDR1 and CDR2 from the germline V gene are LNHDA and SQIVND (reference sequence). DNA of the CDR3: TGTGCCAGTTCAAACTCCTTTAGGTCCCGGGGCCCCTTGAACACTGAAGCTTTCTTT. Amino acid sequence: CASSNSFRSRGPLNTEAFF.

This clonotype came up a few times. At one end, the junction sequence differs from germline, possibly due to a read error. The J gene is TRBJ1-4, the V gene TRBV3-1, with 9 bases fitting TRBD1. Germline V gives CDR1 LGHDT, CDR2 YNNKEL (reference sequence). This CDR3 comprises 14 residues. Here the CDR3 reads CASIQQGAGEKLFF. CDR3 bases: TGTGCCAGCATCCAACAGGGGGCGGGAGAAAAACTGTTTTTT.

This clonotype was observed at least ten times. The chain couples TRBV6-1 to TRBJ1-1; D remains ambiguous. The CDR3 length is 12 residues. Germline lookup yields CDR1 MNHNS and CDR2 SASEGT. Trimming stripped 6 bases from V and 4 bases from J, with 9 bases between. CDR3 bases: TGTGCCAGCAGCTCACAGAGCACTGAAGCTTTCTTT. Residues: CASSSQSTEAFF.

This clonotype has only a few counts. The rearrangement uses TRBV19 and TRBJ1-4, with D uncertain. Germline V gives CDR1 LNHDA, CDR2 SQIVND (reference sequence). The CDR3 extends over 15 amino acids. V lost 4 bases, J lost 0 bases, and 9 bases lay in between. The CDR3 sequence is CASSKVRTTNEKLFF. DNA for the CDR3: TGTGCCAGTAGTAAGGTCCGAACAACTAATGAAAAACTGTTTTTT. Variable domain in full (rest from reference TRBV19 and TRBJ1-4): DGGITQSPKYLFRKEGQNVTLSCEQNLNHDAMYWYRQDPGQGLRLIYYSQIVNDFQKGDIAEGYSVSREKKESFPLTVTSAQKNPTAFYLCASSKVRTTNEKLFFGSGTQLSVL.

The table lists this clonotype with many counts. The genes are TRBV11-3 and TRBJ1-1, with D unclear. The CDR3 covers 13 residues. V was shortened by 4 bases and J by 3 bases, with 9 bases between the two germline ends. Per germline, CDR1 SGHNT and CDR2 YENEEA. In DNA form, the CDR3 reads TGTGCCAGCAGCTACCGATTTGACACTGAAGCTTTCTTT. This sequence encodes CASSYRFDTEAFF.

This clonotype was seen a handful of times. V is TRBV15 and J is TRBJ2-7; 8 bases map to TRBD1. The CDR3 length is 16 residues. V was clipped by 1 base and J by 4 bases; unmatched bases: 9. In germline, CDR1 is LNHNV, CDR2 YYDKDF (reference sequence). CDR3 loop: CATSRGPGGQGYEQYF. The CDR3 nucleotides read TGTGCCACCAGCAGAGGCCCAGGAGGACAGGGTTACGAGCAGTACTTC.

The chain is built from TRBV5-1 and TRBJ1-1, with D possibly matching TRBD1 (6 bases). Trimming pared 2 bases from V and 5 bases from J, leaving 13 bases between. This CDR3 spans 14 amino acids. Germline CDR1 and CDR2: SGHRS and YFSETQ. The CDR3 sequence: CASSLQGLSTEAFF. The DNA of the CDR3 is TGCGCCAGCAGCTTACAGGGTTTATCTACTGAAGCTTTCTTT.

In this sample, this clonotype turned up a few times. This chain uses TRBV28 with TRBJ1-1; weak D call: TRBD1 (5 bases). Germline loops: CDR1 MDHEN, CDR2 SYDVKM. This CDR3 has 14 amino acids. With 7 bases removed from V and 4 bases from J, the gap between germline ends came to 16 bases. In DNA, the CDR3 is TGTGCCAGCAAGATCCAGGGTCTTGGCACTGAAGCTTTCTTT. It yields the protein CASKIQGLGTEAFF.

The J gene is TRBJ2-7, the V gene TRBV5-1; 11 nucleotides align to TRBD1. V shed 1 base, J shed 5 bases, and the junction held 11 bases outside the gene matches. CDR1 and CDR2 from the germline V gene are SGHRS and YFSETQ. CDR3 length equals 17 residues. This CDR3 reads CASSLFSGGTGGHEQYF. CDR3 DNA sequence: TGCGCCAGCAGCTTGTTTAGCGGAGGGACAGGGGGACACGAGCAGTACTTC.

This clonotype has just a few counts. The V call is TRBV5-1, the J call TRBJ1-2; 7 bases are a match to TRBD1. J lost 12 bases, V lost 4 bases, and 15 bases had no gene match. Germline V gene data show CDR1 as SGHRS and CDR2 as YFSETQ. The CDR3 consists of 14 residues. The DNA of the CDR3 is TGCGCCAGCAGCAACACGCTACGAGACAGGGAGGACACCTTC. This encodes CASSNTLRDREDTF.

This clonotype has just a few counts. The gene calls are TRBV15 and TRBJ1-1, with TRBD1 matching over 8 bases. The CDR3 has 16 residues. The V gene end was trimmed by 0 bases and the J gene end by 0 bases; junction bases not matched to a gene: 3. Germline V gene sequence: CDR1 LNHNV, CDR2 YYDKDF (reference sequence). CDR3 sequence (DNA): TGTGCCACCAGCAGAGACCGGGACAGGTTGAACACTGAAGCTTTCTTT. Protein: CATSRDRDRLNTEAFF. Complete variable domain (other parts from reference TRBV15 and TRBJ1-1): DAMVIQNPRYQVTQFGKPVTLSCSQTLNHNVMYWYQQKSSQAPKLLFHYYDKDFNNEADTPDNFQSRRPNTSFCFLDIRSPGLGDTAMYLCATSRDRDRLNTEAFFGQGTRLTVV.

This clonotype showed up just a few times. The rearrangement joins TRBV5-1 to TRBJ2-7; 14 nucleotides agree with TRBD2. After removal of 2 bases from V and 2 bases from J, the junction contained 3 bases not matched to a gene. Germline V lookup: CDR1 SGHRS, CDR2 YFSETQ. This CDR3 spans 16 amino acids. The CDR3 bases are TGCGCCAGCAGCTTCGGACTAGCGGGGGGAGCCTACGAGCAGTACTTC. It encodes CASSFGLAGGAYEQYF.

This clonotype has more than one count but fewer than ten. The rearrangement uses TRBV7-2 and TRBJ1-5; 7 bases map to TRBD1. With V trimmed by 5 bases and J by 3 bases, 10 bases remained unmatched. Germline assignment: CDR1 SGHTA and CDR2 FQGNSA. This CDR3 has 16 amino acids. The CDR3 sequence is CASSRSPTGYNQPQHF. CDR3 nucleotides: TGTGCCAGCAGCCGCTCCCCGACAGGGTACAATCAGCCCCAGCATTTT. Filled out from reference TRBV7-2 and TRBJ1-5, the complete variable domain reads GAGVSQSPSNKVTEKGKDVELRCDPISGHTALYWYRQSLGQGLEFLIYFQGNSAPDKSGLPSDRFSAERTGGSVSTLTIQRTQQEDSAVYLCASSRSPTGYNQPQHFGDGTRLSIL.

This clonotype was seen a few times. The chain's CDR3 is CASSPTGGEGYTF. The CDR3 DNA follows: TGTGCCAGCAGCCCAACAGGGGGCGAGGGCTACACCTTC. This chain joins TRBV7-9 and TRBJ1-2; TRBD1 agrees at 9 bases. The V segment lost 5 bases and the J segment 8 bases; nucleotides outside the gene matches: 6. The CDR3 runs to 13 residues. The germline gives CDR1 SEHNR, CDR2 FQNEAQ (reference sequence).